Described below is a single T cell receptor (beta chain) sequence and its context. Its antigen is not known. One end of the junction is discordant with germline, which a read error may explain. Each sample used at least 7 million PBMCs. Each sample provided at least 5.5 micrograms of extracted total RNA. The second PCR ran roughly 6 to 11 cycles with a sample-barcoded 5' primer and J-beta primers. TCRdb re-called the 5' RACE reads through MiXCR, storing one row per CDR3 protein. This sample carries about 670,000 distinct CDR3 sequences, more than 45% of them seen once, and the ten largest clones take roughly 14%. This sample stems from a study of blood T cells in healthy people across ages. The CDR3 consists of 15 residues. Germline CDR1 and CDR2: SGHRS and YFSETQ. Overall study findings and caveats: TCR beta diversity correlated strongly with naive T cell percentage.

This TCR derives from a woman over 75 in good health. The sequenced sample was blood. The V call is TRBV5-1, the J call TRBJ1-1; a possible D gene is TRBD1 (6 bases). The CDR3: CVSSSRGGADTEAFF. The CDR3 DNA reads TGCGTCAGCAGCTCTCGTGGGGGCGCGGACACTGAAGCTTTCTTT.